The 28 T cell receptor beta chains reported below all come from one sample, sequenced in a study of molecular identifiers for immune sequencing clone quantification (dated by TCRdb to 2017 to 2018). Library method: PCR. The listed sequencing device is NextSeq 500. In TCRdb, the public reads were trimmed at Q25 with fastp and aligned with MiXCR, with productive beta chains retained. Each CDR3 protein gets just one entry, which takes the most common genes and DNA from the rows behind it. Within this sample are approximately 320,000 distinct CDR3 sequences, with about a quarter of them counted one time only. The top ten clones comprise 0.7% to 0.95% of the sample. The sequencing sample was made of naive CD8+ T cells from blood, with Jurkat cell RNA spiked in. The sample's cell subset or site label, in plain terms: FACS-sorted CD8+CD4-CCR7+CD45RA+ naive T cells. The source is a human donor in good health. Some libraries in this study had Jurkat cell RNA spiked in.

V usage is TRBV4-2 and J usage is TRBJ2-7; 9 bases fit TRBD1. Trimming cost V 0 bases and J 3 bases; bases outside gene matches: 6. Germline CDR1 and CDR2: LGHNA and YNFKEQ. This CDR3 has 16 amino acids. CDR3 nucleotide sequence: TGTGCCAGCAGCCAAGAACCGGGACAGGGATGCTACGAGCAGTACTTC. Protein product: CASSQEPGQGCYEQYF.

Many counts were recorded for this clonotype. This chain joins TRBV14 and TRBJ2-7, with TRBD1 as a possible D gene (6 bases). CDR1 SGHDN and CDR2 FVKESK come from the germline V gene. Trimming pared 1 base from V and 0 bases from J, leaving 7 bases between. CDR3 size: 14 residues. This chain's CDR3 is CASSQGTDSYEQYF. As DNA, the CDR3 is TGTGCCAGCAGCCAAGGGACAGACTCCTACGAGCAGTACTTC.

This rearrangement joins TRBV5-1 to TRBJ2-7, with D tentatively TRBD2 (7 bases). The CDR3 totals 15 residues. Per germline, CDR1 SGHRS and CDR2 YFSETQ. Trimming shortened V by 0 bases and J by 0 bases, and 10 bases separated the two germline ends. The CDR3 loop is CASSLDREGSYEQYF. The DNA of the CDR3 is TGCGCCAGCAGCTTGGACAGGGAGGGCTCCTACGAGCAGTACTTC.

This chain joins TRBV11-2 and TRBJ1-1; no reliable D call. The CDR3 loop spans 15 amino acids. Germline lookup yields CDR1 SGHAT and CDR2 FQNNGV. Trimming shortened V by 4 bases and J by 4 bases, and 16 bases separated the two germline ends. CDR3 in DNA: TGTGCCAGCAGCTCAGGAATGATCAGTGGCACTGAAGCTTTCTTT. It codes for CASSSGMISGTEAFF.

This clonotype was detected ten times or more. The chain has TRBV2 and TRBJ1-2, with 12 bases fitting TRBD1. Germline V lookup: CDR1 SNHLY, CDR2 FYNNEI. V gave up 3 bases and J gave up 5 bases; unmatched junction bases: 1. This CDR3 contains 14 residues. The CDR3 DNA is TGTGCCAGCAGTGAGGGACAGGGGGCGTATGGCTACACCTTC. Translated, it gives CASSEGQGAYGYTF.

Details on this clonotype: A read error is possible here, since a much larger clone lies one base away. V and J are TRBV9 and TRBJ2-5, with D unclear. The CDR3 runs to 13 residues. Germline CDR1 and CDR2: SGDLS and YYNGEE. V shed 4 bases and J shed 4 bases, with 11 bases lying between them. The CDR3 DNA follows: TGTGCCAGCAGCCCATTGACCCGAGAGACCCAGTACTTC. Translated: CASSPLTRETQYF.

This clonotype was observed a few times. The V gene is TRBV5-1, the J gene TRBJ2-7; perhaps TRBD1 as D (5 bases). CDR1 and CDR2 (germline): SGHRS, YFSETQ. V was pared by 0 bases and J by 3 bases, with 7 bases between. The CDR3 runs 13 residues. The chain's CDR3 is CASSLEDSYEQYF. CDR3 nucleotide sequence: TGCGCCAGCAGCTTGGAAGACAGCTACGAGCAGTACTTC.

This clonotype was found a few times. The chain uses TRBV5-4 and TRBJ2-7, with D perhaps being TRBD1 or TRBD2 (5 bases each). With 4 bases removed from V and 12 bases from J, the gap between germline ends came to 17 bases. The CDR3 has 12 residues. Per germline, CDR1 SGHNT and CDR2 YYREEE (reference sequence). This chain's CDR3 is CASSIGTGEGYF. The CDR3 coding sequence is TGTGCCAGCAGCATCGGGACCGGCGAGGGGTACTTC. Full variable domain (outside the CDR3, taken from reference TRBV5-4 and TRBJ2-7): ETGVTQSPTHLIKTRGQQVTLRCSSQSGHNTVSWYQQALGQGPQFIFQYYREEENGRGNFPPRFSGLQFPNYSSELNVNALELDDSALYLCASSIGTGEGYFGPGTRLTVT.

Concerning this clonotype: This may stem from a read error, because a much larger clone lies one nucleotide away. V is TRBV4-1 and J is TRBJ2-7; tentatively, D is TRBD1 (5 bases). Germline loops: CDR1 MGHRA, CDR2 YSYEKL. This CDR3 comprises 15 residues. V lost 3 bases and J lost 3, with 15 bases in between. CDR3 in DNA: TGCGCCAGCAGCCATGATCAGGGCAACTACTACGAGCAGTACTTC. It specifies CASSHDQGNYYEQYF.

This chain links TRBV12-3 or TRBV12-4 with TRBJ2-5, with TRBD2 as a possible D gene (7 bases). The V end lost 7 bases, the J end lost 0 bases, and 18 bases lay between the germline ends. This CDR3 comprises 16 residues. The CDR3 sequence: CASNGSQGGHQETQYF. The DNA of the CDR3 is TGTGCCAGCAACGGATCACAGGGAGGGCACCAAGAGACCCAGTACTTC.

This clonotype was counted between two and nine times. This chain uses TRBV20-1 with TRBJ1-4; tentatively, D is TRBD1 (5 bases). The CDR3 spans 15 residues. Germline V gives CDR1 DFQATT, CDR2 SNEGSKA (reference sequence). Deletions cut 0 bases from V and 6 bases from J, with 14 bases between. The CDR3 DNA reads as TGCAGTGCTAGAGACTACCAACGGGGGGATGAAAAACTGTTTTTT. It is translated as CSARDYQRGDEKLFF.

This clonotype appeared a few times. In nucleotides, the CDR3 is TGTGCCAGCAGCTCGGGGGTAGCGGGGACAGATACGCAGTATTTT. Translating gives CASSSGVAGTDTQYF. J is TRBJ2-3 and V is TRBV11-2, with 8 bases lining up with TRBD2. The CDR3 has 15 amino acids. The ends lost 4 bases at V and 3 bases at J; junction bases unmatched: 6. Germline values: CDR1 SGHAT, CDR2 FQNNGV. The full variable domain, its missing parts supplied by reference TRBV11-2 and TRBJ2-3, is EAGVAQSPRYKIIEKRQSVAFWCNPISGHATLYWYQQILGQGPKLLIQFQNNGVVDDSQLPKDRFSAERLKGVDSTLKIQPAKLEDSAVYLCASSSGVAGTDTQYFGPGTRLTVL.

This clonotype was recorded a few times. The genes are TRBV20-1 and TRBJ2-7; D is possibly TRBD1 (6 bases). Germline V CDR1 and CDR2: DFQATT, SNEGSKA (reference sequence). The CDR3 runs 15 residues. CDR3 sequence: CSAQRTDRYPYEQYF. Written as DNA, the CDR3 is TGCAGCGCACAAAGGACAGACAGGTACCCCTACGAGCAGTACTTC.

A word on this clonotype: Since a much larger clone is just one base distant, this may be a read error. The genes are TRBV7-2 and TRBJ2-3; maybe TRBD2 (5 bases). The germline V and J ends were trimmed by 6 bases and 1 base, with 11 bases remaining between them. This CDR3 is 14 amino acids long. Germline V gives CDR1 SGHTA, CDR2 FQGNSA. The CDR3 loop reads CASSPARGTDTQYF. The CDR3 DNA is TGTGCCAGCAGTCCAGCGAGGGGCACAGATACGCAGTATTTT.

This clonotype was counted a few times. This may be a read error, as it is one base from a much larger clone. The chain joins TRBV28 to TRBJ2-3, with D maybe TRBD2 (6 bases). The CDR3 is 14 residues long. Germline lookup yields CDR1 MDHEN and CDR2 SYDVKM. Trimming cost V 3 bases and J 5 bases, with 12 bases left between them. CDR3 bases: TGTGCCAGCAGTTTCCGACTAGTGGGAGATACGCAGTATTTT. Amino acids: CASSFRLVGDTQYF.

This clonotype was recorded many times. The CDR3 loop is CASSYDTPRTDTQYF. Written as DNA, the CDR3 is TGCGCCAGCAGCTACGACACCCCCCGCACAGATACGCAGTATTTT. The rearrangement uses TRBV5-1 and TRBJ2-3; no clear D. CDR3 length equals 15 residues. CDR1 is SGHRS, CDR2 YFSETQ, per germline. V gave up 3 bases and J gave up 1 base, with 12 bases separating them.

Comment on this clonotype: One end of the junction varies from germline; a read error may be responsible. CDR3 sequence reads: CASGRTGGLYKEQFF. The CDR3 nucleotides read TGTGCCAGCGGCCGAACAGGGGGCCTTTACAAAGAGCAGTTCTTC. The rearrangement links TRBV7-9 to TRBJ2-1; 9 bases map to TRBD1. CDR1 is SEHNR and CDR2 is FQNEAQ in the germline V gene (reference sequence). CDR3 length: 15 residues.

This clonotype turned up a few times. The rearrangement joins TRBV12-3 or TRBV12-4 to TRBJ1-1; 7 bases align to TRBD1. J gave up 1 base and V 6 bases, and 5 bases lay outside the gene matches. CDR3 length: 14 residues. The CDR3 DNA reads as TGTGCCAGCAGCACCGGGACAGCGAACACTGAAGCTTTCTTT. As protein: CASSTGTANTEAFF.

Of note for this clonotype: A single base separates this from a much larger clone, so it may be a read error. CDR3 sequence (DNA): TGCAGTGCTAGAGATGTCCCGGAAGCCAAAAACATTCAGTACTTC. It translates to CSARDVPEAKNIQYF. V is TRBV20-1 and J is TRBJ2-4; D gene ambiguous. V was clipped by 0 bases and J by 0 bases, with 9 bases between them. This CDR3 has 15 amino acids. In germline, CDR1 is DFQATT, CDR2 SNEGSKA (reference sequence).

Worth noting for this clonotype: The junction departs from the called germline gene at one end, perhaps through a read error. This chain links TRBV6-5 with TRBJ1-1; 7 nucleotides match TRBD1. This CDR3 has 13 residues. Looked up from germline, CDR1 is MNHEY and CDR2 is SVGAGI. The CDR3 DNA reads TGTGCCGGCAGTCCCGGGACAGCAGTAGGAGCTTTCTTT. Translating it yields CAGSPGTAVGAFF.

This rearrangement joins TRBV15 to TRBJ1-2; 8 bases fit TRBD1. The CDR3 length is 17 residues. Germline V lookup: CDR1 LNHNV, CDR2 YYDKDF (reference sequence). Trimming removed 0 bases from V and 2 bases from J; junction bases left unmatched: 8. CDR3 in amino acids: CATSRENPGQDNYGYTF. The CDR3 DNA reads as TGTGCCACCAGCAGAGAAAATCCGGGACAGGACAACTATGGCTACACCTTC.

This clonotype has just a few counts. The chain employs TRBV11-1 and TRBJ2-7, with D possibly TRBD2 on 6 matching bases. V was shortened by 5 bases and J by 4 bases, with 21 bases between the two germline ends. Germline values: CDR1 SGHAT, CDR2 FQDESV (reference sequence). The CDR3 consists of 16 residues. The CDR3 coding sequence is TGTGCCAGCAGCCCCTCCGGGTTTGGCGGGGCTTACGAGCAGTACTTC. Its protein is CASSPSGFGGAYEQYF.

This clonotype was counted ten times or more. The chain recombines TRBV4-1 with TRBJ2-3, with a weak D call TRBD2 (6 bases). The CDR3 consists of 14 residues. In germline, CDR1 is MGHRA, CDR2 YSYEKL. V was shortened by 0 bases and J by 6 bases, with 10 bases between the two germline ends. The CDR3 region has the DNA TGCGCCAGCAGCCAAGAAGGTGCGGGGGATACGCAGTATTTT. Protein product: CASSQEGAGDTQYF.

The sample holds a few counts of this clonotype. The chain has TRBV4-3 and TRBJ1-3, with no clear D. Deletions cut 3 bases from V and 0 bases from J, with 12 bases between. Germline V lookup: CDR1 LGHNA, CDR2 YSLEER. This CDR3 is 16 amino acids long. The CDR3 is CASSQKDGPSGNTIYF. The CDR3 DNA sequence: TGCGCCAGCAGCCAGAAGGACGGACCCTCTGGAAACACCATATATTTT.

This clonotype has just a few counts. A much larger clone sits a single nucleotide away, making a read error possible. This chain links TRBV5-6 with TRBJ1-4; D is ambiguous. With 0 bases removed from V and 10 bases from J, the gap between germline ends came to 13 bases. The CDR3 runs to 14 residues. The V gene's germline CDR1 is SGHDT and CDR2 YYEEEE. In nucleotides, the CDR3 is TGTGCCAGCAGCTTGGGGCTCGACATCGGAAAACTGTTTTTT. It encodes CASSLGLDIGKLFF.

This clonotype was observed many times. V is TRBV7-9 and J is TRBJ2-7; 7 nucleotides align to TRBD1. V trimming: 4 bases; J trimming: 2 bases; junction bases outside the gene matches: 5. Germline loops: CDR1 SEHNR, CDR2 FQNEAQ (reference sequence). CDR3 length: 14 amino acids. In DNA, the CDR3 is TGTGCCAGCAGCTCTCCGGGACAGACCTACGAGCAGTACTTC. Translating it yields CASSSPGQTYEQYF.

This clonotype was observed at least ten times. The rearrangement links TRBV7-6 to TRBJ1-4; possible D gene TRBD1, 6 bases. This CDR3 has 14 residues. From germline, CDR1 is SGHVS and CDR2 FNYEAQ. Trimming took 1 base from V and 6 from J, leaving 9 bases between them. CDR3 region: CASSLDSGDEKLFF. For the CDR3, the DNA is TGTGCCAGCAGCTTAGATTCAGGGGATGAAAAACTGTTTTTT.

This clonotype was seen more than once but under ten times. The chain employs TRBV11-2 and TRBJ2-3; 12 nucleotides agree with TRBD2. This CDR3 has 15 residues. After removal of 8 bases from V and 0 bases from J, the junction contained 3 bases not matched to a gene. CDR1 is SGHAT, CDR2 FQNNGV, per germline. The CDR3 DNA is TGTGCCAGCCAACTAGCGGGGGGTAGCACAGATACGCAGTATTTT. It encodes CASQLAGGSTDTQYF.